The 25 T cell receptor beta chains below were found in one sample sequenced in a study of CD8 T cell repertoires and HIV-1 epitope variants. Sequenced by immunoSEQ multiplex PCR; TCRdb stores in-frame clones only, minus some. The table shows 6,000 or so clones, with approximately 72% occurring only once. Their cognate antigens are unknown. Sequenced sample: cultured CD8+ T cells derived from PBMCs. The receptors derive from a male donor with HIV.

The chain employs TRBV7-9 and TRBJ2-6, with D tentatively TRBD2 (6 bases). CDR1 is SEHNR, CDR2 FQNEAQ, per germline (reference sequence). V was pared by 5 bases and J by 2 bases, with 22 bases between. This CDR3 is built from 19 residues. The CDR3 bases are TGTGCCAGCAGCCAATTAGGGGATTTATCGGGGGCTGGGGCCAACGTCCTGACTTTC. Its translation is CASSQLGDLSGAGANVLTF.

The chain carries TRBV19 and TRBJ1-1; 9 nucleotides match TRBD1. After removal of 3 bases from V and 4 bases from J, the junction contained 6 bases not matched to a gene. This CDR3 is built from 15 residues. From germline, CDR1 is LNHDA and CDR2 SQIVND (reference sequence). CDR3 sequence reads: CASSIRTGVGTEAFF. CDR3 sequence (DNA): TGTGCCAGTAGTATTCGGACAGGGGTAGGCACTGAAGCTTTCTTT.

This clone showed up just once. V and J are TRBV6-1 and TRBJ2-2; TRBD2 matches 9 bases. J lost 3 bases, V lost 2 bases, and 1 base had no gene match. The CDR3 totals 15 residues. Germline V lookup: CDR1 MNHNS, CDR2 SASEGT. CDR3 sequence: CASSERTSDTGELFF. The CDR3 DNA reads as TGTGCCAGCAGTGAAAGGACTAGCGACACCGGGGAGCTGTTTTTT.

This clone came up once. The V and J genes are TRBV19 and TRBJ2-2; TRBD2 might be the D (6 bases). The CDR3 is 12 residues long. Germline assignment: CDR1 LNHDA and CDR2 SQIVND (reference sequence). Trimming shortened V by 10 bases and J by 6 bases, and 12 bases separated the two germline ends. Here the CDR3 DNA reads TGTGCCACTACCTGGGGGGCCGGGGAGCTGTTTTTT. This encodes CATTWGAGELFF.

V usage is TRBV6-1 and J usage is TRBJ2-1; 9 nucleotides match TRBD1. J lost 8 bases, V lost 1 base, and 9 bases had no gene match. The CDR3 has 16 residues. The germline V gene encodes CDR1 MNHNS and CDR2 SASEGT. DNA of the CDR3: TGTGCCAGCAGTGAAGATAGACAGGGGGTTTTCTATGAGCAGTTCTTC. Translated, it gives CASSEDRQGVFYEQFF.

The CDR3 DNA reads TGTGCCAGCAGTTTAACAGAGAACACTGAAGCTTTCTTT. Protein: CASSLTENTEAFF. The genes are TRBV27 and TRBJ1-1; D is undetermined. The germline V and J ends were trimmed by 2 bases and 1 base, with 5 bases remaining between them. CDR3 length: 13 residues. Germline V gene data show CDR1 as MNHEY and CDR2 as SMNVEV (reference sequence).

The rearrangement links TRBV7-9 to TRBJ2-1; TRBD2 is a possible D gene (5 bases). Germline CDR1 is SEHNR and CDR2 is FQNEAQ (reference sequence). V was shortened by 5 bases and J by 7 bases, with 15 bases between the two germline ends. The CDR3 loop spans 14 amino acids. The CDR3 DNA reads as TGTGCCAGCAGCGTTGGGTCAGGAGGAAATGAGCAGTTCTTC. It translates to CASSVGSGGNEQFF.

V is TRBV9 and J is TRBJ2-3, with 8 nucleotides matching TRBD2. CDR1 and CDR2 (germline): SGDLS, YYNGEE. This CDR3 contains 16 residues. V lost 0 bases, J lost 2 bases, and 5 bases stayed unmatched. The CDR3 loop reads CASSVGGGRNTDTQYF. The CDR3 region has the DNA TGTGCCAGCAGCGTAGGGGGCGGGAGGAACACAGATACGCAGTATTTT.

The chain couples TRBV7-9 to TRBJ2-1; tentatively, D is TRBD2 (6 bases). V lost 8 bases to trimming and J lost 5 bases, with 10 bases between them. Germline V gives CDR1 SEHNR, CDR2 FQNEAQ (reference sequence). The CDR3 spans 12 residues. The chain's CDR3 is CASGGENNEQFF. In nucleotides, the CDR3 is TGTGCCAGCGGCGGGGAAAACAATGAGCAGTTCTTC.

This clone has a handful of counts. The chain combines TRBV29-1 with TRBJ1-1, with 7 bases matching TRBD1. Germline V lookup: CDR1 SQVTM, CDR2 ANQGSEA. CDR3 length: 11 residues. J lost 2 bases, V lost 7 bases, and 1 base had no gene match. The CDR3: CSGDSNTEAFF. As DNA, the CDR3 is TGCAGCGGGGACAGTAACACTGAAGCTTTCTTT.

The DNA for the CDR3 is TGCGCCAGCTCCGGGACAGGGGTTACCGGGGAGCTGTTTTTT. It codes for CASSGTGVTGELFF. The gene calls are TRBV4-3 and TRBJ2-2; 10 bases match TRBD1. V lost 8 bases to trimming and J lost 5 bases; unmatched junction nucleotides: 5. CDR1 LGHNA and CDR2 YSLEER come from the germline V gene. CDR3 size: 14 residues.

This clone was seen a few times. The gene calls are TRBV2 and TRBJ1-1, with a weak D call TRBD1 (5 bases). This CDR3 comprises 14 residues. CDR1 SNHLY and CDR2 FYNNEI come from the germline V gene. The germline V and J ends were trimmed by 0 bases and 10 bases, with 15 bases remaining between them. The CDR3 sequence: CASSEASGGRGAFF. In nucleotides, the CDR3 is TGTGCCAGCAGTGAAGCCTCCGGGGGTAGGGGAGCTTTCTTT.

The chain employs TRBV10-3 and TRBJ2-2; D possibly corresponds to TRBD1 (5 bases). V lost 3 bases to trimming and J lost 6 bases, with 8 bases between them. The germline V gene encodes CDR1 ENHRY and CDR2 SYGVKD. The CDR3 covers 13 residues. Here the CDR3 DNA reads TGTGCCATCAGTGACCAGGGTCCCGGGGAGCTGTTTTTT. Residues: CAISDQGPGELFF.

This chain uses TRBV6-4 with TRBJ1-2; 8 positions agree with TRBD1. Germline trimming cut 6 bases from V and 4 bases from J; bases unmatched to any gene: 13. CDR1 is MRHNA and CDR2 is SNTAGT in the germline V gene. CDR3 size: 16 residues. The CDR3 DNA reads TGTGCCAGCAGAGAGGACAGGGCCGGGCATGGCTATGGCTACACCTTC. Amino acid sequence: CASREDRAGHGYGYTF.

CDR3 sequence reads: CASSLMPGGLQDNYGYTF. The CDR3 nucleotides are TGTGCCAGCAGTTTAATGCCCGGGGGCCTGCAAGATAACTATGGCTACACCTTC. The chain joins TRBV28 to TRBJ1-2, with D tentatively TRBD1 (6 bases). The CDR3 consists of 18 residues. Germline CDR1 and CDR2: MDHEN and SYDVKM. V lost 2 bases and J lost 1, with 20 bases in between.

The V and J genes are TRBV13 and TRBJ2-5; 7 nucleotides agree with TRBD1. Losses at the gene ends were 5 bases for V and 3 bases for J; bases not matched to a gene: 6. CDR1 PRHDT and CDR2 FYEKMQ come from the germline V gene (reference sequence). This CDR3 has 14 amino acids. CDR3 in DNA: TGTGCCAGCAGCACTCGACAGGGAGAAGAGACCCAGTACTTC. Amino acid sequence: CASSTRQGEETQYF.

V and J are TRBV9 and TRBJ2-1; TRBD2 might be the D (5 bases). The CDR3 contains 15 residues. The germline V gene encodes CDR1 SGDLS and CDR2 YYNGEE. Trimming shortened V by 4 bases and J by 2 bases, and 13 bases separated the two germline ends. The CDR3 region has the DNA TGTGCCAGCAGCCCGCCGGGAAGTACCTACAATGAGCAGTTCTTC. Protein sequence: CASSPPGSTYNEQFF.

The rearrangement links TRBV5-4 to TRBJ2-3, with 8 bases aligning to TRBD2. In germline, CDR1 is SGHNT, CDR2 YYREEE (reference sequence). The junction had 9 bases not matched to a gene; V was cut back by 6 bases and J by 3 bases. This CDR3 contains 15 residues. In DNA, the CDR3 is TGTGCCAGCAACCTTCGGGGGGGCTTAACAGATACGCAGTATTTT. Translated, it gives CASNLRGGLTDTQYF.

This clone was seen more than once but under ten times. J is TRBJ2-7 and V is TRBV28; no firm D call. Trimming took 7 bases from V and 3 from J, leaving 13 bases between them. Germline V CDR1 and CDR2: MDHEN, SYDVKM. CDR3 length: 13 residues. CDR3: CASKGPAFYEQYF. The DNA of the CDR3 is TGTGCCAGCAAGGGTCCGGCGTTCTACGAGCAGTACTTC. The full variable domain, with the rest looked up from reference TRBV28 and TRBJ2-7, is DVKVTQSSRYLVKRTGEKVFLECVQDMDHENMFWYRQDPGLGLRLIYFSYDVKMKEKGDIPEGYSVSREKKERFSLILESASTNQTSMYLCASKGPAFYEQYFGPGTRLTVT.

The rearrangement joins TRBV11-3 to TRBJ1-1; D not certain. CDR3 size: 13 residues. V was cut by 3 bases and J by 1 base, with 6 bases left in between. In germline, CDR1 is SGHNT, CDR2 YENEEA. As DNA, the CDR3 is TGTGCCAGCAGCTTCGCCGGGAACACTGAAGCTTTCTTT. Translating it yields CASSFAGNTEAFF.

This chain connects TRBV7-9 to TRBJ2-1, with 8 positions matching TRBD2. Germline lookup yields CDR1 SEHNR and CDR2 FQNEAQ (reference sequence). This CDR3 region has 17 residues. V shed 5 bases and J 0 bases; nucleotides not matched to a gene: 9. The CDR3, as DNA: TGTGCCAGCAGCGGAGATGCGGGAGGTTACTCCTACAATGAGCAGTTCTTC. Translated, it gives CASSGDAGGYSYNEQFF.

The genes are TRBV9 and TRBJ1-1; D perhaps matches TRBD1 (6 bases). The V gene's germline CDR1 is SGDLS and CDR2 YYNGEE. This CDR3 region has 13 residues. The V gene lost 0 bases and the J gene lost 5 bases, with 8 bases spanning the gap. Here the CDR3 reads CASSVGQGTEAFF. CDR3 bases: TGTGCCAGCAGCGTAGGCCAGGGGACTGAAGCTTTCTTT.

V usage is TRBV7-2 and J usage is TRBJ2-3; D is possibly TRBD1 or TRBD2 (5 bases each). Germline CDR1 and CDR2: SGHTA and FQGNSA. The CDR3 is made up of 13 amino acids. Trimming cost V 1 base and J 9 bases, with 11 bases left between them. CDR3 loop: CASSLDGAQTQYF. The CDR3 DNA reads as TGTGCCAGCAGCTTAGACGGGGCCCAGACGCAGTATTTT.

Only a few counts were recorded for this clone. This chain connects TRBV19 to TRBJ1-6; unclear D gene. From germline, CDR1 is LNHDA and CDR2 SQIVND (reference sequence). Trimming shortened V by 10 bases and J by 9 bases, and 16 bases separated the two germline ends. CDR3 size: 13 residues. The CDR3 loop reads CATLADGSSPLHF. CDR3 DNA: TGTGCCACCCTGGCAGACGGGAGTTCACCCCTCCACTTT.

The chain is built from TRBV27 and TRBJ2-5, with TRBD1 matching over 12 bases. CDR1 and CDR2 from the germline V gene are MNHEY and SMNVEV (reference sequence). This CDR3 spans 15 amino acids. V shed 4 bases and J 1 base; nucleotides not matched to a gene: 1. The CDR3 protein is CASSSGQGAQETQYF. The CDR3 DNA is TGTGCCAGCAGTTCGGGACAGGGGGCCCAAGAGACCCAGTACTTC.